This T cell receptor (beta chain) was sequenced during a study of blood T cell repertoires in COVID-19 (dated by TCRdb to 2018 to 2020). Study-level background: The collaborator samples originated in the United States, Italy and Spain and spanned the acute and convalescent phases of COVID-19. A de-identified subject ID, COVID-19 status, age in years and sex were almost always included in the sample metadata. The dataset comprised deeply sampled blood TCRbeta repertoires from subjects exposed to, actively infected with, or recovered from COVID-19. The repertoires were made available in a free public database intended to serve as a resource for research on the immune response to SARS-CoV-2. Where available, HLA class I and class II types were taken from metadata supplied by the sample provider and were not determined by assay-based typing. The prospective study material was composed of cDNA or gDNA derived from T cells, B-cell-depleted T cells, or PBMCs. Samples came from the ongoing ImmuneRACE study (first 160 participants) plus 1,254 subjects from 6 global collaborators.

From cysteine to phenylalanine, the CDR3 is 12 amino acids long. Only the CDR3 portion is preserved as DNA: 36 bases, with reading frame beginning at the first base. CDR1 and CDR2, per the germline V gene, are MDHEN and SYDVKM. Trimming at the junction amounts to 2 bases on V and 7 bases on J, and the germline ends lie 8 bases apart. In the prospective study, participants were roughly 18 to 90 years old, resided in about two dozen geographic areas of the United States, and were enrolled through a virtual design. In the prospective study, participants were assigned to cohorts based on the clinical history participants reported in a screening survey and a study questionnaire. Mobile phlebotomists in the prospective study collected whole blood, serum and a nasopharyngeal or oropharyngeal swab from every participant. Additional blood draws and questionnaires over an approximately two-month period could optionally be provided by prospective study participants. Before DNA extraction, prospective study blood samples were shipped either frozen or at room temperature.

TCRbeta CDR3 regions were amplified from genomic DNA by means of the immunoSEQ Assay, a bias-controlled multiplex PCR. The study's processing was this. Nucleated cell counts per sample were estimated from amplification of reference gene primers within the assay. Sequence reads were collapsed and filtered to measure the absolute abundance of every unique TCRbeta CDR3 rearrangement. For each sample, productive Simpson clonality was calculated as the square root of Simpson's diversity index across productive rearrangements. TCRdb took this table from immuneACCESS and kept in-frame rearrangements with V and J called. Such tables lack part of the clones; where checked against another copy, unresolved V genes explain under half of the gap, and the rest is unexplained. V and J calls plus clone size are reproduced from that table; the DNA served to infer D and trimming. This sample holds approximately 200,000 clones; 80% to 90% were observed only once. The ten largest clones represent approximately 3.5% of the sample.

General conclusions and limits of the study: How much clinical and demographic metadata was included differed by source and by participant, and the metadata was provided uncurated.

In this sample, this clone turned up many times. No cognate antigen has been identified for it. No much larger clone is present one base from it, and per-base qualities are unavailable. The sequence came from a woman between 18 and 29 years old in a cohort exposed to, infected with or recovered from COVID-19 (not recorded which). What was sequenced was PBMCs or T cells enriched from blood (not recorded which). Here the chain combines TRBV28 and TRBJ1-2; the D gene cannot be named for sure. The DNA sequence is TGTGCCAGCAGTTTAGTCGCGGCTGGCTACACCTTC. Its protein is CASSLVAAGYTF.